This T cell receptor beta chain stems from a study of T-cell reconstitution after alpha-beta-depleted transplantation in children (dated by TCRdb to about 2016). Describing the broader study: Using TCR repertoire profiling, the study followed T-cell immune reconstitution in a quantitative way in children after TCRalphabeta/CD19-depleted allogeneic hematopoietic cell transplantation.

With respect to this clonotype: Its target antigen remains unknown. The input lacks base qualities; no much larger clone sits a single base away.

From the cysteine through the phenylalanine, the CDR3 covers 14 amino acids. The only DNA kept is the CDR3, 42 bases in frame from the first base. CDR1 is given as SSHAT and CDR2 as FNYEAQ, both from the germline V gene (reference sequence). V gives up 2 bases and J gives up 2 bases, and the segment between their germline ends measures 9 bases. The library was generated by PCR. Instrument on record: Illumina HiSeq 2500. Molecular barcoding was employed in the preparation of TCR libraries, with unique molecular identifiers being used to normalize TCRbeta repertoire quantification. TCRdb reworked the public reads: Q25 trimming with fastp, MiXCR clone assembly, productive beta chains retained. Rows are unified per CDR3 protein, each entry keeping the most common DNA and genes. The sample data list some 500,000 distinct CDR3 sequences, and 32% of these were observed just once. The top ten hold approximately 2.3% of the sample.

This receptor was taken from a human donor who donated a stem cell graft to a child with aplastic anemia. The input for sequencing was PBMCs from the stem cell graft donor, taken from the stem cell graft. The chain is encoded by TRBV7-7 joined to TRBJ2-5; no D gene call is confident. The CDR3 sequence is CASSLLDIQETQYF. The nucleotide sequence is given as TGTGCCAGCAGCTTATTAGACATACAAGAGACCCAGTACTTC.